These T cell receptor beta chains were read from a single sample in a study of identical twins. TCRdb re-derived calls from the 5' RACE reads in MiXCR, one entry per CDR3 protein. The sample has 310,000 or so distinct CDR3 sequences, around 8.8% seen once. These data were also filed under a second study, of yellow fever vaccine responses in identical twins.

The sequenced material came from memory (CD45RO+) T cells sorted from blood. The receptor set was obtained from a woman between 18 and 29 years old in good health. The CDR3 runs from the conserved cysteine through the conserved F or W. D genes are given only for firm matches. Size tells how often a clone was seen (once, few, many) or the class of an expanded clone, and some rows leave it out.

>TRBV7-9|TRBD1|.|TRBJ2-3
CAKGQGSSTDTQYF
TGTGCCAAAGGACAGGGCTCAAGCACAGATACGCAGTATTTT
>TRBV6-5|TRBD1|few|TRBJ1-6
CASSYSGTGSSPLHF
TGTGCCAGCAGTTACTCGGGGACAGGGAGTTCACCCCTCCACTTT
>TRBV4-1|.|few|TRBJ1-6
CASSQDGGGSPLHF
TGCGCCAGCAGCCAAGATGGGGGGGGCTCACCCCTCCACTTT
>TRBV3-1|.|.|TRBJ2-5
CASSQAEGGHVETQYF
TGTGCCAGCAGCCAGGCCGAAGGGGGGCATGTGGAGACCCAGTACTTC
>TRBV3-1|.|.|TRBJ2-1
CASSRSQGQQFF
TGTGCCAGCAGCCGCTCCCAGGGGCAGCAGTTCTTC
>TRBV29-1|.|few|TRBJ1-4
CSVEWRGRGEKLFF
TGCAGCGTTGAATGGAGGGGGAGGGGTGAAAAACTGTTTTTT
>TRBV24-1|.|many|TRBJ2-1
CATSVGGYNEQFF
TGTGCCACCAGTGTTGGCGGATACAATGAGCAGTTCTTC
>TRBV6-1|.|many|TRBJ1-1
CASSEALGDWTEAFF
TGTGCCAGCAGTGAAGCGCTCGGCGATTGGACTGAAGCTTTCTTT
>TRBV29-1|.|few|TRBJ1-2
CSVEVDTDYGYTF
TGCAGCGTTGAAGTGGACACCGACTATGGCTACACCTTC
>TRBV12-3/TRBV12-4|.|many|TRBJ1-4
CASRGSRGKLFF
TGTGCCAGCAGGGGGAGTCGGGGAAAACTGTTTTTT
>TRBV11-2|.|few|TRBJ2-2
CASSLVLASRLFF
TGTGCCAGCAGCTTAGTTCTAGCATCTAGGCTGTTTTTT
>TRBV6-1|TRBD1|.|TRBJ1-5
CASSPTPGGWGNQPQHF
TGTGCCAGCTCCCCTACCCCAGGGGGCTGGGGCAATCAGCCCCAGCATTTT
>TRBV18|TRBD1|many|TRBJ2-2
CASSRDRGITGELFF
TGTGCCAGCTCCCGGGACAGGGGGATCACCGGGGAGCTGTTTTTT
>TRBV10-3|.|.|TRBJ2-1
CAISATSNNEQFF
TGTGCCATCAGCGCGACTAGTAACAATGAGCAGTTCTTC
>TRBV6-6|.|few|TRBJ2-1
CASTTARGTEQFF
TGTGCCAGCACCACGGCGAGGGGGACTGAGCAGTTCTTC
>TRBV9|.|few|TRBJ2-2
CASSVEWTPGELFF
TGTGCCAGCAGCGTAGAGTGGACACCCGGGGAGCTGTTTTTT
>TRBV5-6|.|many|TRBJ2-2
CASSLIAGELFF
TGTGCCAGCAGCTTGATAGCCGGGGAGCTGTTTTTT
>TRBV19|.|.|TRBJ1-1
CASRRQQTAVNTEAFF
TGTGCCAGTAGACGACAACAGACCGCCGTGAACACTGAAGCTTTCTTT
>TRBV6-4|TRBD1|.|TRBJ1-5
CASRDSGTDYSNQPQHF
TGTGCCAGCAGAGACTCCGGGACAGATTATAGCAATCAGCCCCAGCATTTT
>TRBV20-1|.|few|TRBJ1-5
CSAFTGSNQPQHF
TGCAGTGCTTTTACAGGTAGCAATCAGCCCCAGCATTTT
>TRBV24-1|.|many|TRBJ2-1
CATSDFTVQLSSYNEQFF
TGTGCCACCAGTGATTTCACGGTCCAGCTCTCCTCCTACAATGAGCAGTTCTTC
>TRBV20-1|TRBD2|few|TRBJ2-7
CSAQGTSGRGAYEQYF
TGCAGTGCCCAAGGGACTAGCGGGAGAGGGGCCTACGAGCAGTACTTC
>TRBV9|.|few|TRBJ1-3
CASSDGGAGNTIYF
TGTGCCAGCAGCGACGGGGGAGCTGGAAACACCATATATTTT
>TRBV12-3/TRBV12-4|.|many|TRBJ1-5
CASRIGGGGPQHF
TGTGCCAGCAGAATTGGGGGTGGGGGGCCCCAGCATTTT
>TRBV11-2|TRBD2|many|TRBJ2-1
CASSQAGPTVEQFF
TGTGCCAGCAGCCAAGCGGGGCCCACGGTTGAGCAGTTCTTC
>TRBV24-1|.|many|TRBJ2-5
CATSDLSNSRETQYF
TGTGCCACCAGTGATTTGTCAAACAGTCGTGAGACCCAGTACTTC
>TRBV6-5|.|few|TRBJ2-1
CASSYTEFEFYNEQFF
TGTGCCAGCAGTTATACAGAGTTCGAATTTTACAATGAGCAGTTCTTC
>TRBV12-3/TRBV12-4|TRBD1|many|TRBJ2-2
CASQRTGATGELFF
TGTGCCAGCCAAAGGACAGGGGCCACCGGGGAGCTGTTTTTT
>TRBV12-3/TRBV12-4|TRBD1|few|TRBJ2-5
CASRGTGEGETQYF
TGTGCCAGCAGAGGGACAGGGGAGGGAGAGACCCAGTACTTC
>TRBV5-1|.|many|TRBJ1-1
CASSWGPGENTEAFF
TGCGCCAGCAGCTGGGGCCCCGGAGAGAACACTGAAGCTTTCTTT
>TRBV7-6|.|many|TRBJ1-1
CASSLSVNTEAFF
TGTGCCAGCAGCTTATCGGTGAACACTGAAGCTTTCTTT
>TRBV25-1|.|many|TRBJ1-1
CASSGDMNTEAFF
TGTGCCAGCAGCGGTGACATGAACACTGAAGCTTTCTTT
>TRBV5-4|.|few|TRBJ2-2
CASREDLLNTGELFF
TGTGCCAGCAGAGAGGACCTACTAAACACCGGGGAGCTGTTTTTT
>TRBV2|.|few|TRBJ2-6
CASSGQVALNVLTF
TGTGCCAGCAGTGGACAGGTCGCACTCAACGTCCTGACTTTC
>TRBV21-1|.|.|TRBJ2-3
CASRRPPGPGGDTQYF
TGTGCCAGCAGAAGGCCTCCGGGACCGGGAGGGGATACGCAGTATTTT
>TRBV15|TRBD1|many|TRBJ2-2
CATSTGQGASGELFF
TGTGCCACCAGCACGGGACAGGGGGCCTCTGGGGAGCTGTTTTTT
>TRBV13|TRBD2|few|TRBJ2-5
CASSLNSGGGETQYF
TGTGCCAGCAGCCTAAATAGCGGGGGGGGAGAGACCCAGTACTTC
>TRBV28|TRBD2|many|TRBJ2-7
CASSFQAGSYEQYF
TGTGCCAGCAGTTTCCAAGCGGGGTCCTACGAGCAGTACTTC
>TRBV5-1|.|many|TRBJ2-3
CASSLTSTDTQYF
TGTGCCAGCAGCCTGACTAGCACAGATACGCAGTATTTT
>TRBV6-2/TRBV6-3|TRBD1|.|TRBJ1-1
CASSYDRGTEAFF
TGTGCCAGCAGTTACGACAGGGGCACTGAAGCTTTCTTT
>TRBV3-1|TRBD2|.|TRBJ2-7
CASSHSGPSGRVRSYEQYF
TGTGCCAGCAGCCATAGCGGTCCTAGCGGGAGAGTCAGGAGCTACGAGCAGTACTTC
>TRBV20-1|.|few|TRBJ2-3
CSAEGQWDTQYF
TGCAGTGCTGAAGGACAGTGGGATACGCAGTATTTT
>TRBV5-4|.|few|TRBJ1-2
CASSTGTNYGYTF
TGTGCCAGCAGCACCGGGACGAACTATGGCTACACCTTC
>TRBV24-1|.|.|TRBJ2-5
CATGTSPYF
TGTGCCACCGGAACTAGCCCGTACTTC
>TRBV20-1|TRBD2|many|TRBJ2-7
CSVIGRGSYEQYF
TGCAGTGTCATCGGGAGGGGTTCCTACGAGCAGTACTTC
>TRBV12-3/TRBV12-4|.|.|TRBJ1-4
CASSETGATNEKLFF
TGTGCCAGCAGTGAAACGGGGGCAACTAATGAAAAACTGTTTTTT
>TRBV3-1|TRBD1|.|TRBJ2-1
CASSTGQGLAYNEQFF
TGTGCCAGCAGCACGGGACAGGGCCTAGCCTACAATGAGCAGTTCTTC
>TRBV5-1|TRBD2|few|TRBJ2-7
CASSPSAGGGAYEQYF
TGCGCCAGCAGCCCCAGTGCGGGGGGGGGAGCCTACGAGCAGTACTTC
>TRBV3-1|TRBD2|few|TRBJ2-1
CASSQDPAGGFSYNEQFF
TGTGCCAGCAGCCAAGATCCGGCGGGGGGGTTCTCCTACAATGAGCAGTTCTTC
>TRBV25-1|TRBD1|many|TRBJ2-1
CASSDEPGQGHNEQFF
TGTGCCAGCAGTGATGAGCCGGGACAGGGTCACAATGAGCAGTTCTTC
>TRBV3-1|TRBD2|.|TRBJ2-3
CASSQQIAVAGVPLTDTQYF
TGTGCCAGCTCCCAGCAGATCGCTGTAGCGGGTGTTCCTCTCACAGATACGCAGTATTTT
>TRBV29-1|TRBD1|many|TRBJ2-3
CSTRGQGEDTQYF
TGCAGCACCCGGGGACAGGGTGAGGATACGCAGTATTTT
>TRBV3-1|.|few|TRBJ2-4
CASSQVEGRVQYF
TGTGCCAGCAGCCAAGTGGAAGGGCGCGTCCAGTACTTC
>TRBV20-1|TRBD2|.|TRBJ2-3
CSARDPGGSSTDTQYF
TGCAGTGCTAGAGATCCGGGGGGGAGTAGCACAGATACGCAGTATTTT
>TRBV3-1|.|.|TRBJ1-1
CASSKTPLGGLNTEAFF
TGTGCCTCCAGCAAAACTCCGTTGGGAGGGTTGAACACTGAAGCTTTCTTT
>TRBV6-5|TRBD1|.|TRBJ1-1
CASSYWDRPTEAFF
TGTGCCAGCAGTTACTGGGACAGGCCCACTGAAGCTTTCTTT
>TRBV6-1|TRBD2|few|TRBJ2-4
CASRKGLAGVLGKNIQYF
TGTGCCAGCAGGAAGGGACTAGCGGGAGTGTTGGGCAAAAACATTCAGTACTTC
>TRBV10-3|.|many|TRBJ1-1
CAISDTPRTEAFF
TGTGCCATCAGTGATACCCCGCGCACTGAAGCTTTCTTT